The rows below give T cell receptor beta chains drawn from one sample of a study of CD8 T cells in Susac syndrome. From the immunoSEQ multiplex PCR reads, TCRdb called clonotypes with MiXCR, one entry per CDR3 protein. Found here are 150,000 to 200,000 distinct CDR3 sequences, about 93% of them singletons; the top ten hold 0.13%. Source material: CD4+ T cells from PBMCs. These receptors were taken from a human donor in good health. Each CDR3 is given with its conserved first and last residue. Each record gives: D gene, V gene, J gene, clone size, CDR3 protein, CDR3 DNA. The D gene is left open where the match is weak. Some rows have no size entry. The others give once, few or many, or a class for an expanded clone.

-	TRBV7-9	TRBJ2-5	-	CASSLQRETQYF	TGTGCCAGCAGCTTACAGCGGGAGACCCAGTACTTC
-	TRBV5-1	TRBJ2-7	-	CASSGTSQSDEQYF	TGCGCCAGCAGCGGGACCTCCCAATCCGACGAGCAGTACTTC
-	TRBV18	TRBJ2-3	-	CASSPRESSSTDTQYF	TGTGCCAGCTCACCGAGGGAATCCTCTAGCACAGATACGCAGTATTTT
TRBD2	TRBV11-3	TRBJ2-1	-	CASSLAGTSGGNEQFF	TGTGCCAGCAGCTTGGCCGGGACTAGCGGGGGCAATGAGCAGTTCTTC
-	TRBV7-2	TRBJ2-3	few	CASSLGGGATDTQYF	TGTGCCAGCAGCTTAGGTGGGGGGGCGACAGATACGCAGTATTTT
TRBD1	TRBV12-3/TRBV12-4	TRBJ2-7	-	CASSFPGQGIYEQYF	TGTGCCAGCAGTTTCCCGGGACAGGGGATCTACGAGCAGTACTTC
-	TRBV7-9	TRBJ1-2	-	CASSDQGDGYTF	TGTGCCAGCAGCGACCAGGGAGATGGCTACACCTTC
-	TRBV25-1	TRBJ1-4	-	CASSSRGGEKLFF	TGTGCCAGCAGCTCGAGGGGTGGTGAAAAACTGTTTTTT
-	TRBV20-1	TRBJ2-7	-	CSASSSTGFSYEQYF	TGCAGTGCTAGCAGCTCTACAGGTTTCTCCTACGAGCAGTACTTC
TRBD2	TRBV5-1	TRBJ2-3	-	CASRLRLAGSTDTQYF	TGCGCCAGCAGGCTCCGACTAGCGGGGAGCACAGATACGCAGTATTTT
TRBD1	TRBV11-2	TRBJ2-5	once	CASSQGAQDRETQYF	TGTGCCAGCAGCCAGGGGGCGCAGGATCGGGAGACCCAGTACTTC
-	TRBV5-4	TRBJ1-6	few	CASSLGGSSYNSPLHF	TGTGCCAGCAGCTTGGGGGGGAGCTCCTATAATTCACCCCTCCACTTT
-	TRBV6-1	TRBJ2-6	-	CASRPSSSGANVLTF	TGTGCCAGCAGGCCCTCCAGCTCTGGGGCCAACGTCCTGACTTTC
-	TRBV3-1	TRBJ2-3	-	CASSAQLDTQYF	TGTGCCAGCAGCGCTCAGTTGGATACGCAGTATTTT
TRBD1	TRBV2	TRBJ2-2	-	CASTLGQVNTGELFF	TGTGCCAGCACCCTAGGACAGGTCAACACCGGGGAGCTGTTTTTT
-	TRBV27	TRBJ2-7	-	CASSPSTGATYEQYF	TGTGCCAGCAGTCCGTCAACGGGGGCCACCTACGAGCAGTACTTC
-	TRBV2	TRBJ2-2	-	CASRNGELFF	TGTGCCAGCAGGAACGGGGAGCTGTTTTTT
-	TRBV6-1	TRBJ2-5	-	CASSAGPDLQETQYF	TGTGCCAGCAGTGCCGGTCCAGACCTTCAAGAGACCCAGTACTTC
TRBD1	TRBV7-9	TRBJ1-1	-	CASRGDREGGKGEAFF	TGTGCCAGCAGAGGGGACAGGGAAGGAGGTAAGGGTGAAGCTTTCTTT
-	TRBV6-6	TRBJ1-1	-	CASSPTAAWGTEAFF	TGTGCCAGCAGTCCCACGGCGGCGTGGGGTACTGAAGCTTTCTTT
-	TRBV2	TRBJ1-1	-	CASSVGLNTEAFF	TGTGCCAGCAGTGTAGGGCTGAACACTGAAGCTTTCTTT
-	TRBV9	TRBJ1-1	-	CASSGPVDGHTEAFF	TGTGCCAGCAGCGGACCGGTGGACGGGCACACTGAAGCTTTCTTT
TRBD1	TRBV18	TRBJ1-2	-	CASSPGTGGAGYTF	TGTGCCAGCTCACCCGGGACAGGGGGCGCTGGCTACACCTTC
TRBD2	TRBV19	TRBJ2-5	-	CASSPLAGGETQYF	TGTGCCAGTAGTCCTCTAGCGGGGGGAGAGACCCAGTACTTC
-	TRBV18	TRBJ1-2	-	CASSPWDSPAGGYTF	TGTGCCAGCTCACCGTGGGACTCTCCGGCGGGGGGCTACACCTTC
TRBD1	TRBV4-1	TRBJ2-5	-	CASGTVTPRETQYF	TGCGCCAGCGGGACAGTTACCCCTAGGGAGACCCAGTACTTC
TRBD2	TRBV4-1	TRBJ2-3	-	CASSQGGTRGLADTQYF	TGCGCCAGCAGCCAGGGCGGGACTAGAGGCTTGGCAGATACGCAGTATTTT
TRBD1	TRBV19	TRBJ1-5	-	CASRPPGQGKPQHF	TGTGCCAGTAGGCCACCGGGACAGGGTAAGCCCCAGCATTTT
TRBD1	TRBV7-9	TRBJ1-1	-	CASSLQQGTEAFF	TGTGCCAGCAGCTTGCAACAGGGGACTGAAGCTTTCTTT
TRBD1	TRBV20-1	TRBJ2-7	-	CSANPPGQSSYEQYF	TGCAGTGCTAACCCACCGGGACAGAGCTCCTACGAGCAGTACTTC
-	TRBV7-9	TRBJ2-3	-	CASRLRGGPDTDTQYF	TGTGCCAGCAGGCTTAGAGGGGGGCCTGACACAGATACGCAGTATTTT
-	TRBV7-2	TRBJ2-3	-	CASILRGAFTDTQYF	TGTGCCAGCATTCTACGGGGGGCCTTCACAGATACGCAGTATTTT
-	TRBV30	TRBJ2-7	-	CAWSGQFEKQYF	TGTGCCTGGAGTGGACAGTTTGAAAAGCAGTACTTC
-	TRBV20-1	TRBJ2-1	-	CSARDLGGSSSYNEQFF	TGCAGTGCTAGAGATTTGGGCGGCTCTAGCTCCTACAATGAGCAGTTCTTC
-	TRBV7-8	TRBJ1-3	once	CASSLEQVSGNTIYF	TGTGCCAGCAGCTTGGAACAGGTCTCTGGAAACACCATATATTTT
TRBD2	TRBV7-9	TRBJ2-3	-	CASSSNSGDTQYF	TGTGCCAGCAGCTCCAATAGCGGGGATACGCAGTATTTT
-	TRBV5-1	TRBJ2-7	-	CASSYPGRSPVEQYF	TGCGCCAGCAGCTACCCAGGCCGCAGCCCGGTCGAGCAGTACTTC
TRBD1	TRBV5-1	TRBJ2-7	-	CASSSRDSSYEQYF	TGCGCCAGCAGCTCCCGGGACAGCTCCTACGAGCAGTACTTC
-	TRBV6-5	TRBJ1-2	-	CASRPGPFYGYTF	TGTGCCAGCAGGCCAGGACCTTTTTATGGCTACACCTTC
-	TRBV2	TRBJ1-1	few	CASSLGAGTEAFF	TGTGCCAGCAGTCTGGGGGCTGGGACTGAAGCTTTCTTT
-	TRBV5-6	TRBJ2-1	once	CASTPRWVPRLSGDEQFF	TGTGCCAGCACCCCCCGGTGGGTCCCGCGTTTGTCGGGCGATGAGCAGTTCTTC
-	TRBV30	TRBJ1-2	-	CAWSVRRAAGYTF	TGTGCCTGGAGTGTAAGGAGGGCCGCTGGCTACACCTTC